This T cell receptor (beta chain) was identified in a study of OX40 agonist ivuxolimab in advanced cancers. Study conclusions and caveats: Fewer expanded clones were found on average in CD4+ than in CD8+ T cells.

By proportion, this clone is medium-sized. Its antigen is not identified. Trimming stripped 7 bases from V and 3 bases from J, with 16 bases between. There are 15 residues in the CDR3. Germline V lookup: CDR1 MDHEN, CDR2 SYDVKM. Sequenced by immunoSEQ multiplex PCR; TCRdb stores in-frame clones only, minus some. Of 82,000 or so clones listed, approximately 85% are singletons. The sample consisted of CD4+ or CD8+ T cells sorted from blood, taken in a trial of the OX40 agonist ivuxolimab. The clonotype originates from an adult with an advanced solid tumor such as melanoma, head and neck, liver or kidney cancer. The chain uses TRBV28 and TRBJ1-5, with D perhaps TRBD1 (5 bases). This chain's CDR3 is CASNPAEGFNQPQHF. The CDR3 region has the DNA TGTGCCAGCAACCCAGCGGAGGGGTTCAATCAGCCCCAGCATTTT.